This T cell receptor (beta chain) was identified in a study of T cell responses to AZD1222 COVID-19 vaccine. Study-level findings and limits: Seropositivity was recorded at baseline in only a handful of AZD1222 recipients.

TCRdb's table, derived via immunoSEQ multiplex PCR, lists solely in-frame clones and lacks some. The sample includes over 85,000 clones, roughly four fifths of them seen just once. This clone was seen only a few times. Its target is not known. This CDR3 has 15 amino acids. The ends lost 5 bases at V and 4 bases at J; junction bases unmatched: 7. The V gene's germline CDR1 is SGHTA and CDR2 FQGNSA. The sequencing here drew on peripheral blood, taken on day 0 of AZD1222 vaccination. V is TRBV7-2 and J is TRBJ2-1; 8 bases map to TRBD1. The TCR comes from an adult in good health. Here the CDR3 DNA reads TGTGCCAGCAGCCCCACCGGGACAGGTTACAATGAGCAGTTCTTC. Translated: CASSPTGTGYNEQFF.